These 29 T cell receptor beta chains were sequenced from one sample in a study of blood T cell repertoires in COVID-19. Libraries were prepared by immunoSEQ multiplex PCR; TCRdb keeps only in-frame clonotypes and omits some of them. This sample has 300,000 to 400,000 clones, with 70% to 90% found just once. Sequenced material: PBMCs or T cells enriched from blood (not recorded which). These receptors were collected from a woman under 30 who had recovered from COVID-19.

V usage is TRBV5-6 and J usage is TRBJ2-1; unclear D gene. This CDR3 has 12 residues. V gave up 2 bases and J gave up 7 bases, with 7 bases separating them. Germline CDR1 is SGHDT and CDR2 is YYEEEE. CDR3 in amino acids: CASSFVGNEQFF. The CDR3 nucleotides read TGTGCCAGCAGCTTTGTCGGGAATGAGCAGTTCTTC.

The CDR3 reads CASSKGQTSSYNSPLHF. The CDR3 DNA reads as TGTGCCAGCAGCAAGGGACAGACGAGCTCCTATAATTCACCCCTCCACTTT. The V call is TRBV7-9, the J call TRBJ1-6; 7 nucleotides align to TRBD1. This CDR3 has 17 amino acids. Germline-derived CDR1 and CDR2 are SEHNR and FQNEAQ (reference sequence). J lost 0 bases, V lost 5 bases, and 7 bases had no gene match.

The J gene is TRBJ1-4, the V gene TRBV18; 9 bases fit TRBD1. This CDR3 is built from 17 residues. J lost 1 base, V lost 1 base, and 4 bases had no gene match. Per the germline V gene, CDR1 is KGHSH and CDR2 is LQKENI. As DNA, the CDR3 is TGTGCCAGCTCACCACGGGACAGGGCCGGAACTAATGAAAAACTGTTTTTT. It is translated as CASSPRDRAGTNEKLFF.

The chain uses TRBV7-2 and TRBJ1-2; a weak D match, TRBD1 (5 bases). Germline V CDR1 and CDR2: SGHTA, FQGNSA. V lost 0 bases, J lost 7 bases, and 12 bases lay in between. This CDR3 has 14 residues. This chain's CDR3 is CASSLAPQGGGYTF. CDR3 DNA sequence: TGTGCCAGCAGCTTAGCACCTCAGGGTGGTGGCTACACCTTC. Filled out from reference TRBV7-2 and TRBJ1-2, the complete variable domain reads GAGVSQSPSNKVTEKGKDVELRCDPISGHTALYWYRQSLGQGLEFLIYFQGNSAPDKSGLPSDRFSAERTGGSVSTLTIQRTQQEDSAVYLCASSLAPQGGGYTFGSGTRLTVV.

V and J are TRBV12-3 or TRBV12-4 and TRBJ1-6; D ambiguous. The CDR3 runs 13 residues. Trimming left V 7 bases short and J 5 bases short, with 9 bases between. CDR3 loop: CASKNLDNSPLHF. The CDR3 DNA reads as TGTGCCAGCAAGAATTTAGATAATTCACCCCTCCACTTT.

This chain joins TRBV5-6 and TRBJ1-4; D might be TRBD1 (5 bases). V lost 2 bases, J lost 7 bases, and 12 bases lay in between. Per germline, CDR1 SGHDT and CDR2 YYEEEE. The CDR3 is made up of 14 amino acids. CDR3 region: CASSFGRGAEKLFF. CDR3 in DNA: TGTGCCAGCAGCTTCGGTAGGGGTGCTGAAAAACTGTTTTTT.

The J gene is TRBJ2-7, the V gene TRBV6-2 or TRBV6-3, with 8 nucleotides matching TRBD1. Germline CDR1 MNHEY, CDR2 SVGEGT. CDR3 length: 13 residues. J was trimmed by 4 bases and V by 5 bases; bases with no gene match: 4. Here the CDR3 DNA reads TGTGCCAGCAGTGCGGACAGGGTGTACGAGCAGTACTTC. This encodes CASSADRVYEQYF.

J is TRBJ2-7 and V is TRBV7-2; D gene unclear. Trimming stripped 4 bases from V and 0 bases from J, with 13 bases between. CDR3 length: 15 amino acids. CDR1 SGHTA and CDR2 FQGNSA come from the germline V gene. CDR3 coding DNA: TGTGCCAGCAGCTCATCGGGTCAGAGCTCCTACGAGCAGTACTTC. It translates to CASSSSGQSSYEQYF. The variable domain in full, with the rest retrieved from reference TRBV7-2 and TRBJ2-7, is GAGVSQSPSNKVTEKGKDVELRCDPISGHTALYWYRQSLGQGLEFLIYFQGNSAPDKSGLPSDRFSAERTGGSVSTLTIQRTQQEDSAVYLCASSSSGQSSYEQYFGPGTRLTVT.

The CDR3 spells CASSALAGINEQFF. The CDR3 DNA follows: TGTGCCAGTAGCGCTCTAGCGGGGATAAATGAGCAGTTCTTC. The chain is built from TRBV19 and TRBJ2-1; 9 nucleotides line up with TRBD2. The germline CDR1 and CDR2 sequences are LNHDA and SQIVND (reference sequence). The CDR3 runs to 14 residues. Trimming at V came to 6 bases and at J to 7 bases, leaving 7 bases not matched to a gene.

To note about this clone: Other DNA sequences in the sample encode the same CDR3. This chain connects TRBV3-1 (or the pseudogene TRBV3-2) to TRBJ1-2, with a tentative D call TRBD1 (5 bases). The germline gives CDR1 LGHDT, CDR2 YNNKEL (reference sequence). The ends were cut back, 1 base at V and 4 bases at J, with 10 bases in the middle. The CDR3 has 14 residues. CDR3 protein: CASSQAGGGYGYTF. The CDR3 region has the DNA TGTGCCAGCAGCCAAGCGGGGGGTGGCTATGGCTACACCTTC.

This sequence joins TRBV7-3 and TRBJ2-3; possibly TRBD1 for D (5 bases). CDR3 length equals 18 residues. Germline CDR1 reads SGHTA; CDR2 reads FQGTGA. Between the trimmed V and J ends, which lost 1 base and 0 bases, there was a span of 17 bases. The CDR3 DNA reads TGTGCCAGCAGCTTAATGGGGCGCGGCGGCTCTAGCACAGATACGCAGTATTTT. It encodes CASSLMGRGGSSTDTQYF.

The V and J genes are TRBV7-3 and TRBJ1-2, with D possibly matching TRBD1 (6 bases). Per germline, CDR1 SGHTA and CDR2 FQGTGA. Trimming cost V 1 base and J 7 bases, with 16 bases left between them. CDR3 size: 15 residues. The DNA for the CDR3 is TGTGCCAGCAGCTTAAACGCAGGGGCAATGGGTGGCTACACCTTC. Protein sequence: CASSLNAGAMGGYTF.

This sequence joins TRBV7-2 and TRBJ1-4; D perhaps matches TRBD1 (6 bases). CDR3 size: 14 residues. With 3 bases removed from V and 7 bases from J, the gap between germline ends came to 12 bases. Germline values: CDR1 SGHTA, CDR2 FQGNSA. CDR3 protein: CASSLRGEGEKLFF. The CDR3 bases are TGTGCCAGCAGCTTGAGGGGGGAGGGTGAAAAACTGTTTTTT.

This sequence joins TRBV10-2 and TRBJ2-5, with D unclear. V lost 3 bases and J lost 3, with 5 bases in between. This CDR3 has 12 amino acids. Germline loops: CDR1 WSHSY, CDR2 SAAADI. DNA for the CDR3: TGCGCCAGCAGTGACTTAGAAGAGACCCAGTACTTC. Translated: CASSDLEETQYF.

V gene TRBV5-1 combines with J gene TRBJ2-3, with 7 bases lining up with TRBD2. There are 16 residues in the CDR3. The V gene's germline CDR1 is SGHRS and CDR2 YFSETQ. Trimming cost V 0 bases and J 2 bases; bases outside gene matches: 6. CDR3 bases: TGCGCCAGCAGCTTGGATGGGGGGGATCCCACAGATACGCAGTATTTT. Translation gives CASSLDGGDPTDTQYF.

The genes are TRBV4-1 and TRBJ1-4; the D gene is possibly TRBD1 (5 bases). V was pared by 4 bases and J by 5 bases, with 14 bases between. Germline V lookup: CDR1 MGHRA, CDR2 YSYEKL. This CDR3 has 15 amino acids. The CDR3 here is CASSPRDSWNEKLFF. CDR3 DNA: TGCGCCAGCAGCCCCCGCGACAGTTGGAATGAAAAACTGTTTTTT.

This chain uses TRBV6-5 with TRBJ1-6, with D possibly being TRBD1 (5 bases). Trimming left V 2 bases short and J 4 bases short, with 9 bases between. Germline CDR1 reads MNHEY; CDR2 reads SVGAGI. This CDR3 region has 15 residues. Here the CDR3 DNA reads TGTGCCAGCAGTTACGGGGCAGGATATAATTCACCCCTCCACTTT. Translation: CASSYGAGYNSPLHF.

The CDR3 loop reads CASSFRGEEAFF. CDR3 bases: TGTGCCAGTAGTTTCCGCGGTGAAGAAGCTTTCTTT. The chain recombines TRBV19 with TRBJ1-1; D call uncertain. Germline CDR1 is LNHDA and CDR2 is SQIVND (reference sequence). With 5 bases removed from V and 8 bases from J, the gap between germline ends came to 12 bases. The CDR3 loop spans 12 amino acids. The whole variable domain, remainder taken from reference TRBV19 and TRBJ1-1, is DGGITQSPKYLFRKEGQNVTLSCEQNLNHDAMYWYRQDPGQGLRLIYYSQIVNDFQKGDIAEGYSVSREKKESFPLTVTSAQKNPTAFYLCASSFRGEEAFFGQGTRLTVV.

In nucleotides, the CDR3 is TGCGCCACGACCCCCGGGGCAGGGGGCGGCACCGGGGAGCTGTTTTTT. It is translated as CATTPGAGGGTGELFF. V gene TRBV5-1 combines with J gene TRBJ2-2, with 8 bases fitting TRBD1. The CDR3 is 16 residues long. CDR1 is SGHRS and CDR2 is YFSETQ in the germline V gene. Unmatched junction bases numbered 14, after V lost 9 bases and J lost 4 bases.

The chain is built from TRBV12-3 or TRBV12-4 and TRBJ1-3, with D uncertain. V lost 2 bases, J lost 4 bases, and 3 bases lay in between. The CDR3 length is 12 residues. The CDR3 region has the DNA TGTGCCAGCAGTTTACTAGGAAACACCATATATTTT. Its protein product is CASSLLGNTIYF.

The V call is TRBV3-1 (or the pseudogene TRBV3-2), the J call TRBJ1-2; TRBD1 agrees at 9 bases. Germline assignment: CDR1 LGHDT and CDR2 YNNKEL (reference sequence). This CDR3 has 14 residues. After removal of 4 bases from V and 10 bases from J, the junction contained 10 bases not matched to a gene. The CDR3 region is CASSPLPGTGYYTF. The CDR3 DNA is TGTGCCAGCAGCCCTCTTCCCGGGACAGGGTACTACACCTTC.

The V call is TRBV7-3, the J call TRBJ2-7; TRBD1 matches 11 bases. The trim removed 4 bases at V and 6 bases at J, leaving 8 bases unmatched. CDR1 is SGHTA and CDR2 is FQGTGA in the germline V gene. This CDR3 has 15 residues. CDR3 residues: CASSSSGQGAAEQYF. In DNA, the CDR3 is TGTGCCAGCAGCTCTAGCGGACAGGGGGCTGCCGAGCAGTACTTC.

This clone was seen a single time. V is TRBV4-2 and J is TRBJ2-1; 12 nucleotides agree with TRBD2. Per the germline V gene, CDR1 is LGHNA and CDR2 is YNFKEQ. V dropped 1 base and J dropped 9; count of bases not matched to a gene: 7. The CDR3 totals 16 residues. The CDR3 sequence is CASSQVPSGGAGEQFF. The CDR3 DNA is TGTGCCAGCAGCCAAGTCCCTAGCGGGGGGGCCGGTGAGCAGTTCTTC.

CDR3 bases: TGTGCCAGCTCAGGCTGGACAGGTCTCTCCTACGAGCAGTACTTC. Its protein product is CASSGWTGLSYEQYF. The chain joins TRBV18 to TRBJ2-7, with 7 bases that match TRBD1. The CDR3 is made up of 15 amino acids. Germline values: CDR1 KGHSH, CDR2 LQKENI. The junction had 7 bases not matched to a gene; V was cut back by 5 bases and J by 0 bases.

In DNA form, the CDR3 reads TGTGCCAGCAGTTACATTCCCAGGCCATATATGGGTGGCTACACCTTC. Translation gives CASSYIPRPYMGGYTF. The chain employs TRBV6-5 and TRBJ1-2; D not resolved. Trimming took off 2 bases at V and 7 bases at J, with 20 bases between the two ends. CDR1 MNHEY and CDR2 SVGAGI come from the germline V gene. The CDR3 covers 16 residues.

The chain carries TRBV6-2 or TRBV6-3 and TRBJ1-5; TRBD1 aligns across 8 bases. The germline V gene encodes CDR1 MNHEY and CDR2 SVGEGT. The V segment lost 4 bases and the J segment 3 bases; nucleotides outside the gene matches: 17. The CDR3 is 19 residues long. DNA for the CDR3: TGTGCCAGCAGTTTAAGTTTTATTGGACAGGGATTAGCCAATCAGCCCCAGCATTTT. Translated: CASSLSFIGQGLANQPQHF.

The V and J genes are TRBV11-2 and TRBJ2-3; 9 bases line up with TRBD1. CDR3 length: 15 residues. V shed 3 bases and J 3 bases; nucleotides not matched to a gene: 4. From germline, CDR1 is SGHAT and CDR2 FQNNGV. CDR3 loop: CASSFGTGRTDTQYF. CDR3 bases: TGTGCCAGCAGCTTTGGGACAGGGCGGACAGATACGCAGTATTTT.

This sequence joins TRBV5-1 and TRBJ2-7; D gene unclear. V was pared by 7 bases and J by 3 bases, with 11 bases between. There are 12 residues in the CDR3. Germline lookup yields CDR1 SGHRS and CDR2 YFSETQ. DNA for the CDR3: TGCGCCAGCTCGACGGAGCGCTACGAGCAGTACTTC. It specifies CASSTERYEQYF.

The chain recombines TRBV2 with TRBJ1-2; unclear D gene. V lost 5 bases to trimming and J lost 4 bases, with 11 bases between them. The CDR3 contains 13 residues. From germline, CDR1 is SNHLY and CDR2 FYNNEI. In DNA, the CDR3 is TGTGCCAGCAGTCCCTCCGAGGGCTATGGCTACACCTTC. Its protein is CASSPSEGYGYTF.